A selection of T cell receptor beta chains follows, all from one sample in a study of regulatory T cells in long-lasting Graves disease. TCRdb analysed the multiplex PCR reads with MiXCR anew, one entry per CDR3 protein. The sample includes 500,000 or so distinct CDR3 sequences, 16% of them seen just once. This same sample was also part of a study on T cells in Graves' hyperthyroidism and ophthalmopathy.

The sample in question was peripheral blood mononuclear cells (PBMCs), obtained at new diagnosis, from a patient treated with antithyroid drugs. The receptor set was obtained from a man aged 35 to 55 with Graves disease. The CDR3 runs from the conserved cysteine through the conserved F or W. A D gene is named only where the DNA matches it firmly. A row's size may be missing; if present it is once, few, many or a size class.

clone_size: many
v_call: TRBV12-3/TRBV12-4
j_call: TRBJ2-4
d_call: -
cdr3_aa: CASSLRAAKNIQYF
cdr3_nt: TGTGCCAGCAGTCTCCGGGCAGCCAAAAACATTCAGTACTTC

clone_size: -
v_call: TRBV20-1
j_call: TRBJ1-5
d_call: -
cdr3_aa: CSAGVDSNQPQHF
cdr3_nt: TGCAGTGCAGGGGTCGATAGCAATCAGCCCCAGCATTTT

clone_size: -
v_call: TRBV7-9
j_call: TRBJ2-1
d_call: TRBD2
cdr3_aa: CASSRTSGNREAQFF
cdr3_nt: TGTGCCAGCAGCCGAACTAGCGGGAATCGTGAGGCGCAGTTCTTC

clone_size: many
v_call: TRBV29-1
j_call: TRBJ2-3
d_call: -
cdr3_aa: CSVAPGDTQYF
cdr3_nt: TGCAGCGTTGCCCCTGGGGATACGCAGTATTTT

clone_size: -
v_call: TRBV2
j_call: TRBJ2-5
d_call: TRBD1
cdr3_aa: CASRGQGRTETQYF
cdr3_nt: TGTGCCAGCAGGGGACAGGGGAGAACGGAGACCCAGTACTTC

clone_size: many
v_call: TRBV20-1
j_call: TRBJ1-2
d_call: TRBD1
cdr3_aa: CMMLEGQGTGYTF
cdr3_nt: TGCATGATGCTCGAGGGACAGGGAACGGGCTACACCTTC

clone_size: many
v_call: TRBV3-1
j_call: TRBJ2-7
d_call: -
cdr3_aa: CASSRSGGNYEQYF
cdr3_nt: TGTGCCAGCAGCAGATCTGGCGGAAACTACGAGCAGTACTTC

clone_size: -
v_call: TRBV19
j_call: TRBJ1-5
d_call: -
cdr3_aa: CASSIEKTYSNQPQHF
cdr3_nt: TGTGCCAGTAGTATAGAGAAAACTTATAGCAATCAGCCCCAGCATTTT

clone_size: -
v_call: TRBV6-2/TRBV6-3
j_call: TRBJ2-4
d_call: -
cdr3_aa: CASSTVDRRLAKNIQYF
cdr3_nt: TGTGCCAGCAGTACCGTCGACAGGCGCCTGGCCAAAAACATTCAGTACTTC

clone_size: many
v_call: TRBV7-8
j_call: TRBJ2-7
d_call: -
cdr3_aa: CASSLQGREMNEQYF
cdr3_nt: TGTGCCAGCAGCTTGCAAGGACGGGAGATGAACGAGCAGTACTTC

clone_size: many
v_call: TRBV28
j_call: TRBJ1-5
d_call: -
cdr3_aa: CASSFSPSSNQPQHF
cdr3_nt: TGTGCCAGCAGCTTCTCCCCGTCTAGCAATCAGCCCCAGCATTTT

clone_size: few
v_call: TRBV19
j_call: TRBJ1-2
d_call: TRBD1
cdr3_aa: CASSTPGQGNYGYTF
cdr3_nt: TGTGCCAGTAGTACACCGGGACAGGGAAACTATGGCTACACCTTC

clone_size: -
v_call: TRBV7-2
j_call: TRBJ1-1
d_call: -
cdr3_aa: CASSPGQLERAFF
cdr3_nt: TGTGCCAGCAGCCCAGGACAACTAGAAAGGGCTTTCTTT

clone_size: many
v_call: TRBV20-1
j_call: TRBJ1-4
d_call: TRBD1
cdr3_aa: CSAREKAAGGGKLFF
cdr3_nt: TGCAGTGCTAGAGAGAAAGCGGCAGGGGGTGGAAAACTGTTTTTT

clone_size: -
v_call: TRBV9
j_call: TRBJ2-7
d_call: TRBD1
cdr3_aa: CASSVDREFGEQYF
cdr3_nt: TGTGCCAGCAGCGTTGACAGGGAATTTGGCGAGCAGTACTTC

clone_size: -
v_call: TRBV19
j_call: TRBJ1-2
d_call: TRBD1
cdr3_aa: CASSIRDRGGYTF
cdr3_nt: TGTGCCAGTAGTATTAGGGACAGGGGCGGCTACACCTTC

clone_size: few
v_call: TRBV12-5
j_call: TRBJ2-1
d_call: -
cdr3_aa: CASGPGTSSNEQFF
cdr3_nt: TGTGCTAGTGGTCCTGGGACTTCGAGCAATGAGCAGTTCTTC

clone_size: -
v_call: TRBV18
j_call: TRBJ2-1
d_call: TRBD2
cdr3_aa: CASSPKTSGRAEEQFF
cdr3_nt: TGTGCCAGCTCACCCAAGACTAGCGGGAGGGCCGAGGAGCAGTTCTTC

clone_size: few
v_call: TRBV20-1
j_call: TRBJ2-1
d_call: -
cdr3_aa: CSARDPRYNEQFF
cdr3_nt: TGCAGTGCTAGAGATCCAAGGTACAATGAGCAGTTCTTC

clone_size: many
v_call: TRBV5-1
j_call: TRBJ2-1
d_call: -
cdr3_aa: CASSLGWRANEQFF
cdr3_nt: TGCGCCAGCAGCTTGGGATGGAGGGCCAATGAGCAGTTCTTC

clone_size: many
v_call: TRBV24-1
j_call: TRBJ2-1
d_call: -
cdr3_aa: CATSVRVGSYNEQFF
cdr3_nt: TGTGCCACCAGTGTCAGAGTGGGCTCCTACAATGAGCAGTTCTTC

clone_size: many
v_call: TRBV6-2/TRBV6-3
j_call: TRBJ1-1
d_call: -
cdr3_aa: CASSYGGVATEAFF
cdr3_nt: TGTGCCAGCAGTTACGGGGGGGTCGCCACTGAAGCTTTCTTT